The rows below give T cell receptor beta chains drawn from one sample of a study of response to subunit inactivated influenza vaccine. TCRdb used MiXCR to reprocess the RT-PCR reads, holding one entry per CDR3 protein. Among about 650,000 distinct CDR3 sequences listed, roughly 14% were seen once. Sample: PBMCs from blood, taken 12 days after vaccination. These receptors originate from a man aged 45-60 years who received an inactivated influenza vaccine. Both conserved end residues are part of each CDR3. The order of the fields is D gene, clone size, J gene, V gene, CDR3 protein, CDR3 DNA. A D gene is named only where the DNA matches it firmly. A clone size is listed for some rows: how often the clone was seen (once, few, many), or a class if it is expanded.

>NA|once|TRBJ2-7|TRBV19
CASRGQGSGRSYEQYF
TGTGCCAGTAGAGGACAGGGCAGCGGGAGATCCTACGAGCAGTACTTC
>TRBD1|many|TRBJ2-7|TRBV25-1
CATAVDQGAYEQYF
TGTGCCACGGCAGTAGACCAGGGGGCCTACGAGCAGTACTTC
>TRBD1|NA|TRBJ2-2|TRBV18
CASSRQGPTGELFF
TGTGCCAGCTCACGACAGGGCCCCACCGGGGAGCTGTTTTTT
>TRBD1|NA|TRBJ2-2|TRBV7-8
CASSRGTGVAGELIF
TGTGCCAGCAGCCGCGGGACAGGGGTTGCCGGGGAGCTGATTTTT
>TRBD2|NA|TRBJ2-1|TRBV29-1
CSVEGGLAGTYEQFF
TGCAGCGTCGAGGGGGGGCTAGCGGGAACCTACGAGCAGTTCTTC
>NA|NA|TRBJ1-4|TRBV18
CASSPPGAQGEKLFF
TGTGCCAGCTCACCTCCGGGGGCCCAGGGAGAAAAACTGTTTTTT
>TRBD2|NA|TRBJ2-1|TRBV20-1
CSATGLKLYNEQFF
TGCAGTGCAACGGGACTAAAACTTTACAATGAGCAGTTCTTC
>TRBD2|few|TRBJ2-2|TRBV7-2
CASSLAGGLAGGTGELFF
TGTGCCAGCAGCTTAGCCGGGGGACTAGCGGGAGGGACCGGGGAGCTGTTTTTT
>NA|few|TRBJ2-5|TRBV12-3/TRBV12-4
CASSFPPEDQETQYF
TGTGCCAGCAGTTTTCCTCCGGAAGACCAAGAGACCCAGTACTTC
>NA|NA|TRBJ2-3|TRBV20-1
CSARDSGRAYF
TGCAGTGCTAGAGATTCGGGTCGAGCGTATTTT
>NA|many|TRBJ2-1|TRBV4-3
CASSQVSGYNEQFF
TGCGCCAGCAGCCAAGTTTCAGGCTACAATGAGCAGTTCTTC
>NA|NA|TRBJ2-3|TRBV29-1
CSVGGGGDTQYF
TGCAGCGTTGGGGGAGGGGGGGATACGCAGTATTTT
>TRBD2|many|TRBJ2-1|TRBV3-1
CASSQAGLVSEQFF
TGTGCCAGCAGCCAAGCCGGACTAGTTAGTGAGCAGTTCTTC
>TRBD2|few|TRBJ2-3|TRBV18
CASSPKAGGLTDTQYF
TGTGCCAGCTCACCGAAGGCGGGAGGGCTCACAGATACGCAGTATTTT
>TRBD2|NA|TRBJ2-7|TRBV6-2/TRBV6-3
CASSTRSLAAYEQYF
TGTGCCAGCAGTACCCGTAGTCTAGCGGCCTACGAGCAGTACTTC
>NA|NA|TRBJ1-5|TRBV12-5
CASGQEGRGPQHF
TGTGCTAGTGGTCAAGAGGGGAGGGGGCCCCAGCATTTT
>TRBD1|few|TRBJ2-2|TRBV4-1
CASSQDGVRGHTGELFF
TGCGCCAGCAGCCAAGATGGAGTCAGGGGGCACACCGGGGAGCTGTTTTTT
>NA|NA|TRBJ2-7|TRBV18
CASSPGPGDYEQYF
TGTGCCAGCTCACCAGGACCGGGAGACTACGAGCAGTACTTC
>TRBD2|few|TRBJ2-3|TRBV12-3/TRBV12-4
CASTPRRGVWTDTQYF
TGTGCCAGCACCCCGCGCCGGGGGGTGTGGACAGATACGCAGTATTTT
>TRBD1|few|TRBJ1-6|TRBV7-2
CASSLDTGASSPLHF
TGTGCCAGCAGCTTGGATACAGGGGCTTCTTCACCCCTCCACTTT
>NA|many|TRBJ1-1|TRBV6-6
CASSYGQIEAFF
TGTGCCAGCAGTTATGGACAGATTGAAGCTTTCTTT
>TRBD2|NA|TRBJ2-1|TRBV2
CASSEIERGFYNEQFF
TGTGCCAGCAGCGAAATAGAGCGGGGGTTTTACAATGAGCAGTTCTTC
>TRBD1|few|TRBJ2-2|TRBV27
CASSPTGGNTGELFF
TGTGCCAGCAGTCCGACAGGGGGGAACACCGGGGAGCTGTTTTTT
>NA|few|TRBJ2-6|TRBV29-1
CSVPSGSGANVLTF
TGCAGCGTTCCGTCGGGCTCTGGGGCCAACGTCCTGACTTTC
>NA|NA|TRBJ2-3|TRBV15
CATSRPTLGAGTDTQYF
TGTGCCACCAGCAGACCTACACTGGGGGCAGGCACAGATACGCAGTATTTT
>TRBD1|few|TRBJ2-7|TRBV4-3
CASSQYLPRGSSYEQYF
TGCGCCAGCAGCCAATACTTACCCAGGGGGAGCTCCTACGAGCAGTACTTC
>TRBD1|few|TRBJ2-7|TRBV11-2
CASSLEQGEREQYF
TGTGCCAGCAGCTTAGAGCAGGGGGAGCGCGAGCAGTACTTC
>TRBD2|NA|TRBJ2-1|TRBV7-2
CASSHRVQMGGNEQFF
TGTGCCAGCAGCCACCGGGTCCAAATGGGAGGGAATGAGCAGTTCTTC
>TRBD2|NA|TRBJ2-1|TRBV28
CASSLGLAEVNEQFF
TGTGCCAGCAGTTTAGGGCTAGCGGAGGTCAATGAGCAGTTCTTC
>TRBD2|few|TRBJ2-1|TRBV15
CAASLAGGYNEQFF
TGTGCCGCGTCACTAGCGGGAGGGTACAATGAGCAGTTCTTC
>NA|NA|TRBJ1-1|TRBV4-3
CASSQDEAGGGNTEAFF
TGCGCCAGCAGCCAAGATGAGGCGGGCGGAGGCAACACTGAAGCTTTCTTT
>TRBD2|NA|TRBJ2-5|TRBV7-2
CASRLSGGDPAETQYF
TGTGCCAGCAGACTTAGCGGGGGGGACCCGGCGGAGACCCAGTACTTC
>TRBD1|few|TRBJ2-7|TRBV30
CAWSGGTGIAYEQYF
TGTGCCTGGAGTGGGGGGACAGGGATAGCCTACGAGCAGTACTTC